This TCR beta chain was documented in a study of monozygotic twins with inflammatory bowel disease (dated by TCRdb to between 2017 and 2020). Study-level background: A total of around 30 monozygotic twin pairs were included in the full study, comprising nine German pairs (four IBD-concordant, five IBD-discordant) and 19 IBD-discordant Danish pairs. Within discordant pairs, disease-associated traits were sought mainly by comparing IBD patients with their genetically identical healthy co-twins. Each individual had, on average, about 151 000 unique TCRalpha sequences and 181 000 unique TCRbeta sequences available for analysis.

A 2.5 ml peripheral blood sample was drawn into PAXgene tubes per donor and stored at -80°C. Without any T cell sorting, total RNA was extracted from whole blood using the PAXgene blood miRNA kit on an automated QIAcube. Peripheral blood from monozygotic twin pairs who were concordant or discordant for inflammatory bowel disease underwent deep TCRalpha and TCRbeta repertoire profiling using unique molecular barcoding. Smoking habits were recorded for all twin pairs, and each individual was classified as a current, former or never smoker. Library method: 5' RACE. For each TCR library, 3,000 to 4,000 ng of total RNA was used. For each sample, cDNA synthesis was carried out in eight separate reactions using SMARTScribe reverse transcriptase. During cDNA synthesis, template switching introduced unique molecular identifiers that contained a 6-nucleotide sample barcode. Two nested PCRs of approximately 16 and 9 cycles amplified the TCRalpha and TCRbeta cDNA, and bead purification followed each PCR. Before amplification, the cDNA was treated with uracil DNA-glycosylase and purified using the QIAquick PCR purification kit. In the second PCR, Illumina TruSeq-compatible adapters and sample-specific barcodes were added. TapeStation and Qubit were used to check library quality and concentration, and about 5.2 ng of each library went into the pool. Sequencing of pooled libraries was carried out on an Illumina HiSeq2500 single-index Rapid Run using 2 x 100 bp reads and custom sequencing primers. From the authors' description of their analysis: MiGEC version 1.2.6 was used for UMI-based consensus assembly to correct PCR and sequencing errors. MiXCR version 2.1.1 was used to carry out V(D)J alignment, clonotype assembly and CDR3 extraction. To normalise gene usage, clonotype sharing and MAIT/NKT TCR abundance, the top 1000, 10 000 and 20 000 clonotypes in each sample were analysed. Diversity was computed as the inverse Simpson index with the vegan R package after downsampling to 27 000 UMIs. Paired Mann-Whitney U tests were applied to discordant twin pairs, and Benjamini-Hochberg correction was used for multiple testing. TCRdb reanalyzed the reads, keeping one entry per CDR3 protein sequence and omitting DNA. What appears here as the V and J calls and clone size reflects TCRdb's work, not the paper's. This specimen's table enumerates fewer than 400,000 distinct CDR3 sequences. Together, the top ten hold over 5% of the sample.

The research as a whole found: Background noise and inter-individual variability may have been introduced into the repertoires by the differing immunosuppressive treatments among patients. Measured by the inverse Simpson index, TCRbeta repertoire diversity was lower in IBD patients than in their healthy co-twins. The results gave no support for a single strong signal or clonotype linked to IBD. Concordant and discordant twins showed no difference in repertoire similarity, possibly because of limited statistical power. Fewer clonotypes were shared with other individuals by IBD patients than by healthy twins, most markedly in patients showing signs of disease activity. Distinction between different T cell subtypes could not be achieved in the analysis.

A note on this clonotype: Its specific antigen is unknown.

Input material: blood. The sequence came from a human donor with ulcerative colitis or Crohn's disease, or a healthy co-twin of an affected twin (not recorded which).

The CDR3: CASSFIGTDTQYF. The rearranged chain carries TRBV7-2 and TRBJ2-3. CDR1 and CDR2 were assigned from the germline V gene as SGHTA and FQGNSA. The CDR3 contains 13 residues, cysteine and phenylalanine counted. Only the protein sequence is given. Reference TRBV7-2 and TRBJ2-3 genes cover what lies past the CDR3, so the full variable domain is GAGVSQSPSNKVTEKGKDVELRCDPISGHTALYWYRQSLGQGLEFLIYFQGNSAPDKSGLPSDRFSAERTGGSVSTLTIQRTQQEDSAVYLCASSFIGTDTQYFGPGTRLTVL.